One and the same sample provided the 8 T cell receptor beta chains below, sequenced in a study of blood T cell repertoires in COVID-19. Assay used: immunoSEQ multiplex PCR; TCRdb lists only in-frame clones, some missing. Of tens of thousands of clones in the sample, 85% to 90% were seen once. The material sequenced was peripheral blood. Receptor source: a man between 70 and 80 years old with COVID-19, enrolled during active disease.

This chain joins TRBV11-2 and TRBJ1-2, with 8 positions matching TRBD1. From germline, CDR1 is SGHAT and CDR2 FQNNGV. The length of the CDR3 is 14 residues. The trim removed 5 bases at V and 7 bases at J, leaving 9 bases unmatched. The CDR3 DNA follows: TGTGCCAGCAGCCCAGGACAGGGCGAGGGTGGCTACACCTTC. Its protein product is CASSPGQGEGGYTF.

The V and J genes are TRBV19 and TRBJ1-5; maybe TRBD1 (5 bases). V was cut by 1 base and J by 7 bases, with 14 bases left in between. The V gene's germline CDR1 is LNHDA and CDR2 SQIVND (reference sequence). The CDR3 is 15 residues long. CDR3 loop: CASSIGVRGRQPQHF. The DNA for the CDR3 is TGTGCCAGTAGTATAGGGGTCCGGGGGAGGCAGCCCCAGCATTTT.

This chain links TRBV18 with TRBJ2-5; the match to TRBD1 covers 11 bases. Germline-derived CDR1 and CDR2 are KGHSH and LQKENI. CDR3 length equals 14 residues. V shed 3 bases, J shed 4 bases, and the junction held 1 base outside the gene matches. The CDR3 DNA reads as TGTGCCAGCTCACCGGGACAGGGGGGAGAGACCCAGTACTTC. Translation: CASSPGQGGETQYF.

V usage is TRBV30 and J usage is TRBJ1-5, with D unresolved. The germline V gene has CDR1 GTSNPN and CDR2 SVGIG (reference sequence). The CDR3 consists of 14 residues. The germline V and J ends were trimmed by 0 bases and 4 bases, with 10 bases remaining between them. For the CDR3, the DNA is TGTGCCTGGAGTGTGGCCCTCGGGAATCAGCCCCAGCATTTT. It codes for CAWSVALGNQPQHF.

In the case of this clone: The junction shows a germline mismatch at one end, possibly a read error. Here the CDR3 DNA reads TGTGCCTGGAGTTCGACTTCCTCCGAGCAGTACTTC. It codes for CAWSSTSSEQYF. V usage is TRBV30 and J usage is TRBJ2-7; unclear D gene. Germline V lookup: CDR1 GTSNPN, CDR2 SVGIG (reference sequence). The CDR3 runs to 12 residues.

J is TRBJ1-2 and V is TRBV19; tentative D call: TRBD1 (5 bases). The V and J ends lost 5 bases and 4 bases respectively, with 11 bases between them. CDR1 and CDR2 from the germline V gene are LNHDA and SQIVND (reference sequence). There are 13 residues in the CDR3. This CDR3 is CASSVDRVYGYTF. The DNA of the CDR3 is TGTGCCAGTAGTGTTGACAGAGTCTATGGCTACACCTTC.

In DNA, the CDR3 is TGCGCCAGCAGCCAAGGACAGACATACAATGAGCAGTTCTTC. Translation: CASSQGQTYNEQFF. This sequence joins TRBV4-1 and TRBJ2-1, with D possibly TRBD1 on 5 matching bases. Germline V CDR1 and CDR2: MGHRA, YSYEKL. Trimming cost V 1 base and J 4 bases, with 8 bases left between them. There are 14 residues in the CDR3.

This chain joins TRBV11-1 and TRBJ2-3; TRBD2 matches at 15 bases. V lost 5 bases to trimming and J lost 5 bases; unmatched junction nucleotides: 5. CDR1 SGHAT and CDR2 FQDESV come from the germline V gene (reference sequence). The CDR3 is made up of 16 amino acids. The CDR3 spells CASSPGLAGGEDTQYF. The CDR3 region has the DNA TGTGCCAGCAGCCCCGGACTAGCGGGGGGGGAAGATACGCAGTATTTT.